Below, 28 T cell receptor beta chains from the same sample are listed, as sequenced in a study of cytomegalovirus exposure and HLA in healthy donors. The PCR was carried out with 60 Vbeta primers and 13 Jbeta primers. TCRdb's copy holds only in-frame clones and misses some; the assay was immunoSEQ multiplex PCR. Among about 190,000 clones, over 70% were seen once, and the ten largest hold around 3.2%. The sample comprised PBMCs. Receptor source: a woman in her 30s in good health and CMV-seropositive.

The gene calls are TRBV28 and TRBJ2-1; 7 bases map to TRBD2. The germline CDR1 and CDR2 sequences are MDHEN and SYDVKM. Trimming cost V 7 bases and J 4 bases; bases outside gene matches: 4. The CDR3 totals 13 residues. The CDR3 DNA sequence: TGTGCCAGCATGGCGGGACTATACAATGAGCAGTTCTTC. Translating gives CASMAGLYNEQFF.

This clone was counted only a few times. The V gene is TRBV7-2, the J gene TRBJ2-3; 7 bases fit TRBD2. With V trimmed by 5 bases and J by 4 bases, 6 bases remained unmatched. This CDR3 region has 14 residues. Germline CDR1 is SGHTA and CDR2 is FQGNSA. The CDR3 sequence is CASSLSGTADTQYF. CDR3 in DNA: TGTGCCAGCAGCCTAAGCGGGACGGCAGATACGCAGTATTTT.

This clone was detected only a few times. The chain recombines TRBV5-4 with TRBJ1-1; tentative D call: TRBD1 (5 bases). Looked up from germline, CDR1 is SGHNT and CDR2 is YYREEE (reference sequence). The CDR3 has 14 amino acids. Trimming took off 4 bases at V and 1 base at J, with 11 bases between the two ends. In nucleotides, the CDR3 is TGTGCCAGCAGCCCCCTGGGGGGGAACACTGAAGCTTTCTTT. Translating it yields CASSPLGGNTEAFF.

The rearrangement joins TRBV15 to TRBJ2-3; D call uncertain. Trimming stripped 6 bases from V and 3 bases from J, with 10 bases between. Germline V gene data show CDR1 as LNHNV and CDR2 as YYDKDF (reference sequence). There are 13 residues in the CDR3. The CDR3 DNA is TGTGCCACCAGGATTGTGGAGACAGATACGCAGTATTTT. It translates to CATRIVETDTQYF.

This clone was seen a few times. The chain's CDR3 is CASSLDPSHRGGYTF. The CDR3, as DNA: TGTGCCAGCAGTCTTGACCCGTCCCACAGGGGCGGCTACACCTTC. This chain uses TRBV27 with TRBJ1-2, with 7 bases matching TRBD1. V shed 5 bases and J 8 bases; nucleotides not matched to a gene: 14. Germline loops: CDR1 MNHEY, CDR2 SMNVEV (reference sequence). The CDR3 length is 15 residues.

Details on this clone: At one end, the junction sequence differs from germline, possibly due to a read error. The V and J genes are TRBV27 and TRBJ2-7; the D gene is possibly TRBD2 (5 bases). Germline lookup yields CDR1 MNHEY and CDR2 SMNVEV (reference sequence). CDR3 length: 13 amino acids. The DNA of the CDR3 is TGTGGCAGCGCCAACGGGGTCTCCTACGAGCAGTACTTC. This encodes CGSANGVSYEQYF.

The genes are TRBV28 and TRBJ1-1; a possible D gene is TRBD1 (5 bases). The V end lost 8 bases, the J end lost 0 bases, and 7 bases lay between the germline ends. The germline V gene has CDR1 MDHEN and CDR2 SYDVKM. The CDR3 totals 12 residues. The CDR3 DNA follows: TGTGCCAGCCAGACAGTGAACACTGAAGCTTTCTTT. It translates to CASQTVNTEAFF. Full variable domain (outside the CDR3, taken from reference TRBV28 and TRBJ1-1): DVKVTQSSRYLVKRTGEKVFLECVQDMDHENMFWYRQDPGLGLRLIYFSYDVKMKEKGDIPEGYSVSREKKERFSLILESASTNQTSMYLCASQTVNTEAFFGQGTRLTVV.

The chain is built from TRBV5-1 and TRBJ2-1, with unresolved D. The germline gives CDR1 SGHRS, CDR2 YFSETQ. The CDR3 has 12 amino acids. V gave up 5 bases and J gave up 5 bases, with 8 bases separating them. Written as DNA, the CDR3 is TGCGCCAGCAGGGCGGATAACAATGAGCAGTTCTTC. Translated: CASRADNNEQFF.

The CDR3 spells CASSPLSEQFF. CDR3 sequence (DNA): TGTGCCAGCAGTCCGTTATCTGAGCAGTTCTTC. The chain carries TRBV25-1 and TRBJ2-1; no firm D call. The ends were cut back, 5 bases at V and 9 bases at J, with 8 bases in the middle. From germline, CDR1 is MGHDK and CDR2 SYGVNS. The CDR3 extends over 11 amino acids.

The DNA for the CDR3 is TGTGCCAGCAGTTCCCGACTAGCGGGAGTATATAATGAGCAGTTCTTC. Its protein is CASSSRLAGVYNEQFF. J is TRBJ2-1 and V is TRBV28, with 12 bases identical to TRBD2. Trimming cost V 4 bases and J 7 bases; bases outside gene matches: 8. The CDR3 has 16 residues. CDR1 is MDHEN and CDR2 is SYDVKM in the germline V gene.

The J gene is TRBJ2-1, the V gene TRBV13, with 12 bases matching TRBD2. Trimming took 4 bases from V and 8 from J; bases not matched to a gene: 18. CDR3 length: 19 residues. The germline V gene encodes CDR1 PRHDT and CDR2 FYEKMQ (reference sequence). The CDR3 reads CASSSGLAGWSSESYEQFF. CDR3 sequence (DNA): TGTGCCAGCAGCTCCGGACTAGCGGGGTGGAGCAGTGAGTCATATGAGCAGTTCTTC. The full variable domain, completed using reference TRBV13 and TRBJ2-1, is AAGVIQSPRHLIKEKRETATLKCYPIPRHDTVYWYQQGPGQDPQFLISFYEKMQSDKGSIPDRFSAQQFSDYHSELNMSSLELGDSALYFCASSSGLAGWSSESYEQFFGPGTRLTVL.

The V call is TRBV5-1, the J call TRBJ1-6, with D possibly TRBD1 on 6 matching bases. The CDR3 consists of 15 residues. V was cut by 0 bases and J by 7 bases, with 11 bases left in between. Germline values: CDR1 SGHRS, CDR2 YFSETQ. CDR3 residues: CASSLGTVQNSPLHF. As DNA, the CDR3 is TGCGCCAGCAGCTTGGGGACAGTCCAAAATTCACCCCTCCACTTT.

The rearrangement links TRBV7-6 to TRBJ2-1, with 13 bases fitting TRBD2. Germline CDR1 is SGHVS and CDR2 is FNYEAQ. J gave up 10 bases and V 6 bases, and 9 bases lay outside the gene matches. The CDR3 extends over 15 amino acids. CDR3 sequence: CASRVRGLAGDEQFF. CDR3 bases: TGTGCCAGCAGGGTACGCGGACTAGCGGGAGACGAGCAGTTCTTC. The full variable domain, its missing parts supplied by reference TRBV7-6 and TRBJ2-1, is GAGVSQSPRYKVTKRGQDVALRCDPISGHVSLYWYRQALGQGPEFLTYFNYEAQQDKSGLPNDRFSAERPEGSISTLTIQRTEQRDSAMYRCASRVRGLAGDEQFFGPGTRLTVL.

The chain has TRBV5-4 and TRBJ2-7, with TRBD1 matching 10 bases. In germline, CDR1 is SGHNT, CDR2 YYREEE (reference sequence). The CDR3 spans 13 residues. The V and J ends lost 6 bases and 5 bases, in that order; junction bases with no gene match: 5. CDR3 in DNA: TGTGCCAGCACCCGGGACAGGGGCCACGAGCAGTACTTC. Its translation: CASTRDRGHEQYF.

V and J are TRBV6-5 and TRBJ1-4; the match to TRBD1 covers 7 bases. The CDR3 loop spans 13 amino acids. Germline CDR1 MNHEY, CDR2 SVGAGI. V gave up 4 bases and J gave up 8 bases; unmatched junction bases: 4. The CDR3 region is CASSWTGSEKLFF. DNA for the CDR3: TGTGCCAGCAGTTGGACAGGCTCCGAAAAACTGTTTTTT.

The chain couples TRBV7-2 to TRBJ2-3, with 10 bases fitting TRBD2. Trimming cost V 4 bases and J 14 bases; bases outside gene matches: 12. CDR1 is SGHTA, CDR2 FQGNSA, per germline. The CDR3 consists of 14 residues. In DNA, the CDR3 is TGTGCCAGCAGCTCTCTCTCGCGACTAGCGGGTTTGTATTTT. Translating it yields CASSSLSRLAGLYF.

This clone occurred once. This chain links TRBV7-2 with TRBJ1-1; 8 bases map to TRBD1. Germline CDR1 and CDR2: SGHTA and FQGNSA. The CDR3 is 15 amino acids. V lost 0 bases, J lost 4 bases, and 4 bases stayed unmatched. The CDR3, as DNA: TGTGCCAGCAGCTTAGCTTGGACAGGGAGCACTGAAGCTTTCTTT. It is translated as CASSLAWTGSTEAFF.

This chain uses TRBV4-2 with TRBJ1-3, with 7 positions matching TRBD1. CDR3 length: 15 residues. Germline CDR1 LGHNA, CDR2 YNFKEQ. V lost 4 bases to trimming and J lost 0 bases; unmatched junction nucleotides: 3. CDR3 nucleotide sequence: TGTGCCAGCAGCCTGACAGGGACCTCTGGAAACACCATATATTTT. Translating gives CASSLTGTSGNTIYF.

The chain is built from TRBV28 and TRBJ2-2; 9 positions match TRBD2. J was trimmed by 3 bases and V by 10 bases; bases with no gene match: 9. Germline loops: CDR1 MDHEN, CDR2 SYDVKM. CDR3 size: 15 residues. In DNA, the CDR3 is TGTGCCATCCAACCTAGCGGGGAATACACCGGGGAGCTGTTTTTT. Its protein product is CAIQPSGEYTGELFF.

The chain joins TRBV20-1 to TRBJ2-7; no firm D call. The ends were cut back, 7 bases at V and 3 bases at J, with 10 bases in the middle. Germline CDR1 and CDR2: DFQATT and SNEGSKA (reference sequence). This CDR3 spans 11 amino acids. Written as DNA, the CDR3 is TGCAGTGTCGACTCCTTCTACGAGCAGTACTTC. Encoded protein: CSVDSFYEQYF.

The chain combines TRBV10-1 with TRBJ2-7, with a tentative D call TRBD1 (6 bases). There are 19 residues in the CDR3. The ends were cut back, 2 bases at V and 2 bases at J, with 25 bases in the middle. From germline, CDR1 is WNHNN and CDR2 SYGVQD (reference sequence). The CDR3 spells CASSETELNAGTMAYEQYF. CDR3 bases: TGCGCCAGCAGTGAGACCGAACTCAACGCCGGGACAATGGCCTACGAGCAGTACTTC.

The chain joins TRBV11-2 to TRBJ2-5; TRBD2 is a possible D gene (5 bases). The CDR3 contains 17 residues. Germline V gene data show CDR1 as SGHAT and CDR2 as FQNNGV. Trimming took 4 bases from V and 2 from J, leaving 20 bases between them. The CDR3 loop is CASSYGGPRPWQETQYF. DNA of the CDR3: TGTGCCAGCAGCTACGGCGGGCCCCGGCCCTGGCAAGAGACCCAGTACTTC.

The J gene is TRBJ2-1, the V gene TRBV7-9, with 9 bases lining up with TRBD2. This CDR3 is built from 15 residues. Germline assignment: CDR1 SEHNR and CDR2 FQNEAQ (reference sequence). J was trimmed by 7 bases and V by 3 bases; bases with no gene match: 7. The CDR3 sequence: CASSFSGRIYNEQFF. CDR3 coding DNA: TGTGCCAGCAGCTTTAGCGGGAGAATTTATAATGAGCAGTTCTTC.

The CDR3: CASSFRGLAGVQTGELFF. The CDR3 DNA is TGTGCCAGCAGCTTCCGGGGGCTAGCGGGAGTCCAGACCGGGGAGCTGTTTTTT. The chain employs TRBV11-2 and TRBJ2-2; TRBD2 matches 10 bases. The V gene's germline CDR1 is SGHAT and CDR2 FQNNGV. V gave up 3 bases and J gave up 5 bases; unmatched junction bases: 12. The CDR3 contains 18 residues.

This sequence joins TRBV6-5 and TRBJ1-3; D is unclear. The germline V and J ends were trimmed by 0 bases and 2 bases, with 11 bases remaining between them. The germline gives CDR1 MNHEY, CDR2 SVGAGI. This CDR3 has 16 residues. The CDR3 reads CASSYSAGSAGNTIYF. The DNA for the CDR3 is TGTGCCAGCAGTTACTCGGCGGGGAGCGCTGGAAACACCATATATTTT.

In this sample, this clone turned up a few times. The chain recombines TRBV7-9 with TRBJ2-5, with 8 bases fitting TRBD2. The V segment lost 7 bases and the J segment 4 bases; nucleotides outside the gene matches: 5. The CDR3 runs 13 residues. The germline V gene encodes CDR1 SEHNR and CDR2 FQNEAQ (reference sequence). CDR3 residues: CASTPGGAETQYF. The CDR3 DNA is TGTGCCAGCACCCCGGGGGGGGCAGAGACCCAGTACTTC. The variable domain in full, with the rest retrieved from reference TRBV7-9 and TRBJ2-5, is DTGVSQNPRHKITKRGQNVTFRCDPISEHNRLYWYRQTLGQGPEFLTYFQNEAQLEKSRLLSDRFSAERPKGSFSTLEIQRTEQGDSAMYLCASTPGGAETQYFGPGTRLLVL.

The chain couples TRBV7-2 to TRBJ2-7; D might be TRBD2 (6 bases). This CDR3 is built from 14 residues. V shed 1 base and J shed 3 bases, with 10 bases lying between them. Germline V gives CDR1 SGHTA, CDR2 FQGNSA. For the CDR3, the DNA is TGTGCCAGCAGCTTAGGCGGACTACGCTACGAGCAGTACTTC. Translated: CASSLGGLRYEQYF. The variable domain in full, with the rest retrieved from reference TRBV7-2 and TRBJ2-7, is GAGVSQSPSNKVTEKGKDVELRCDPISGHTALYWYRQSLGQGLEFLIYFQGNSAPDKSGLPSDRFSAERTGGSVSTLTIQRTQQEDSAVYLCASSLGGLRYEQYFGPGTRLTVT.

The chain employs TRBV4-1 and TRBJ2-1; D is possibly TRBD2 (5 bases). V gave up 1 base and J gave up 4 bases, with 14 bases separating them. Germline CDR1 and CDR2: MGHRA and YSYEKL. This CDR3 is built from 16 residues. This CDR3 is CASSQGVAGWYNEQFF. The CDR3 bases are TGCGCCAGCAGCCAAGGGGTGGCGGGTTGGTACAATGAGCAGTTCTTC.